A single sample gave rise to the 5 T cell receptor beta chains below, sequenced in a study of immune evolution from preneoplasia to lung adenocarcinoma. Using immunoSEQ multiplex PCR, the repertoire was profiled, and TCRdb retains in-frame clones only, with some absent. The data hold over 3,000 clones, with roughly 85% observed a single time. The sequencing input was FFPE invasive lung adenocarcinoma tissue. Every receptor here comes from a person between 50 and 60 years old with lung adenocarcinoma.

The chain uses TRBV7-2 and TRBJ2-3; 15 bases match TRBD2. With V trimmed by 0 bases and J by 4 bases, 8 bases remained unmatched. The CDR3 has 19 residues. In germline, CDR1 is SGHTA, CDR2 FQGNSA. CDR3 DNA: TGTGCCAGCAGCTTAGCCGTGACGGGACTAGCGGGGGGCGCAGATACGCAGTATTTT. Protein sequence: CASSLAVTGLAGGADTQYF.

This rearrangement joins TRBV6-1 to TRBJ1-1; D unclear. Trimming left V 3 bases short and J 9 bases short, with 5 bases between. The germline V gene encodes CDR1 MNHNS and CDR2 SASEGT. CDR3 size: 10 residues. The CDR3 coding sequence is TGTGCCAGCAGTGACGGTCAAGCTTTCTTT. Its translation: CASSDGQAFF.

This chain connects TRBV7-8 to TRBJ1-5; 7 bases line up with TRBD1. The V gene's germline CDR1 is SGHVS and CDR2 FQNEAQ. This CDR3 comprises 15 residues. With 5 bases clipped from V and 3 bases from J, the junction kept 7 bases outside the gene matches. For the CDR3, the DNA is TGTGCCAGCAGCCCTGGACAGGCTGCCAATCAGCCCCAGCATTTT. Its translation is CASSPGQAANQPQHF.

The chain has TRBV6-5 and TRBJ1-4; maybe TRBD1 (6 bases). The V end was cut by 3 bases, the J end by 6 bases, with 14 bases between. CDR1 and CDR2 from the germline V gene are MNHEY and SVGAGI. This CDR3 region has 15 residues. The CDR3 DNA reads TGTGCCAGCAGTTATTCCGGCCAGGGGTATGAAAAACTGTTTTTT. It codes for CASSYSGQGYEKLFF.

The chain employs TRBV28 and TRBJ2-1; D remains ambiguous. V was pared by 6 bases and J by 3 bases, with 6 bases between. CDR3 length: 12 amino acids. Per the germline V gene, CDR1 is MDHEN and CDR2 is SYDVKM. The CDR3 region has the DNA TGTGCCAGCAGAACGGGCTACAATGAGCAGTTCTTC. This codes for CASRTGYNEQFF.